This TCR delta chain was retrieved from a study of γδ T cells in repeated Plasmodium falciparum infection. TCRdb re-identified clones in the multiplex PCR reads via CATT. The repertoire includes around 50,000 delta-chain clones, about 1.9% of them detected once, and around 24% sits in the top ten. The CDR3 is 22 residues long. J was trimmed by 2 bases and V by 1 base; bases with no gene match: 27. Germline assignment: CDR1 GEAIGNYY and CDR2 EKD. This clone has at least ten counts. The protein recorded in TCRdb matches a much larger clone and deviates from this DNA's translation at residue 9, suggesting a read error; the protein here is obtained by translating the DNA. Flow sorting of PBMC yielded separate Vgamma9/Vdelta2+ and Vdelta2-negative gammadelta T cell populations for bulk repertoire analysis.

The sequenced sample was gamma-delta T cells from blood. The gene calls are TRDV2 and TRDJ1, with 7 bases lining up with TRDD3. TCRdb lists no J gene, so it was determined here by aligning the DNA to germline. The TCR comes from a pool of human donors (malaria-infected and uninfected, not separated). The chain's CDR3 is CACDTQRLVEAPTGEGTDKLIF. The CDR3 region has the DNA TGTGCCTGTGACACACAACGGCTCGTGGAGGCACCGACTGGGGAAGGTACCGATAAACTCATCTTT.